Listed here is a single TCR beta chain. This record belongs to a study of cytomegalovirus exposure and HLA in healthy donors. Germline V gives CDR1 SGHVS, CDR2 FQNEAQ. Trimming at V came to 5 bases and at J to 7 bases, leaving 7 bases not matched to a gene. The CDR3 has 15 residues. PCR was performed using 60 Vbeta and 13 Jbeta primers. The table came from immunoSEQ multiplex PCR; TCRdb's copy has only in-frame clones and leaves some out. This specimen shows about 96,000 clones; the ten leading clones hold 3% to 4%. The sequencing input was PBMCs. The origin of this receptor is a woman in her twenties or thirties in good health and CMV-seronegative. V and J are TRBV7-8 and TRBJ2-2; the match to TRBD2 covers 10 bases. Here the CDR3 DNA reads TGTGCCAGCAGCCAGGGACTAGCGAGGGGCGGGGAGCTGTTTTTT. It is translated as CASSQGLARGGELFF.